This passage covers 16 T cell receptor beta chains from one sample sequenced in a study of blood T cell repertoires in COVID-19. Method: immunoSEQ multiplex PCR; TCRdb's copy keeps in-frame clones and lacks some. The sample has about 82,000 clones, roughly four fifths seen once. Specimen: peripheral blood. These receptors were collected from a man aged 50 to 60 with active or convalescent COVID-19.

The V call is TRBV9, the J call TRBJ1-2, with 9 bases aligning to TRBD1. The V and J ends lost 3 bases and 8 bases, in that order; junction bases with no gene match: 11. This CDR3 contains 15 residues. Germline CDR1 reads SGDLS; CDR2 reads YYNGEE. In DNA form, the CDR3 reads TGTGCCAGCAGCGGACCCACAGGGGGCGCGAGAGGCTACACCTTC. Its translation: CASSGPTGGARGYTF.

The genes are TRBV7-9 and TRBJ2-5; 11 nucleotides line up with TRBD2. The CDR3 contains 19 residues. V dropped 1 base and J dropped 2; count of bases not matched to a gene: 12. Germline V gene lookup returns CDR1 SEHNR and CDR2 FQNEAQ (reference sequence). CDR3 in amino acids: CASSLGSSGGLRSQETQYF. CDR3 coding DNA: TGTGCCAGCAGCTTAGGTTCTAGCGGGGGGCTACGAAGTCAAGAGACCCAGTACTTC.

The rearrangement joins TRBV10-3 to TRBJ2-3; unclear D gene. The V gene's germline CDR1 is ENHRY and CDR2 SYGVKD. Trimming took 7 bases from V and 1 from J, leaving 9 bases between them. This CDR3 is built from 13 residues. The CDR3 spells CAIMVQGTDTQYF. CDR3 nucleotides: TGTGCCATCATGGTGCAGGGCACAGATACGCAGTATTTT.

The chain couples TRBV2 to TRBJ2-2, with TRBD1 matching over 7 bases. CDR1 and CDR2 from the germline V gene are SNHLY and FYNNEI. V gave up 6 bases and J gave up 4 bases; unmatched junction bases: 5. The length of the CDR3 is 14 residues. The CDR3: CASRVQGSTGELFF. In nucleotides, the CDR3 is TGTGCCAGCAGGGTACAGGGGTCCACCGGGGAGCTGTTTTTT.

This chain links TRBV29-1 with TRBJ2-7; the D gene is possibly TRBD1 (6 bases). There are 13 residues in the CDR3. The germline CDR1 and CDR2 sequences are SQVTM and ANQGSEA. The V end was cut by 6 bases, the J end by 6 bases, with 18 bases between. The CDR3 sequence: CSVEPQGQAEQYF. The CDR3 DNA reads TGCAGCGTCGAGCCACAGGGTCAGGCCGAGCAGTACTTC.

This clone was counted once. The gene calls are TRBV7-2 and TRBJ2-3; the D is unclear. Looked up from germline, CDR1 is SGHTA and CDR2 is FQGNSA. V lost 5 bases to trimming and J lost 4 bases, with 10 bases between them. The CDR3 is 13 residues long. The CDR3 coding sequence is TGTGCCAGCAGCCCTCACCGGGCAGATACGCAGTATTTT. Its translation is CASSPHRADTQYF.

The J gene is TRBJ2-5, the V gene TRBV10-3, with 9 positions matching TRBD1. Germline V gene lookup returns CDR1 ENHRY and CDR2 SYGVKD. The CDR3 length is 15 residues. The ends lost 0 bases at V and 4 bases at J; junction bases unmatched: 3. The DNA of the CDR3 is TGTGCCATCAGTGAGTCGACAGGGGGAACAGAGACCCAGTACTTC. It codes for CAISESTGGTETQYF.

The chain carries TRBV14 and TRBJ1-6, with TRBD1 matching over 9 bases. The CDR3 has 14 amino acids. V was clipped by 4 bases and J by 6 bases; unmatched bases: 1. In germline, CDR1 is SGHDN, CDR2 FVKESK. CDR3: CASSPGQGNSPLHF. CDR3 bases: TGTGCCAGCAGCCCGGGACAGGGTAATTCACCCCTCCACTTT.

The rearrangement links TRBV11-2 to TRBJ2-7; TRBD1 might be the D (6 bases). CDR3 length: 13 amino acids. Germline-derived CDR1 and CDR2 are SGHAT and FQNNGV. The V end lost 7 bases, the J end lost 3 bases, and 13 bases lay between the germline ends. The CDR3 DNA is TGTGCCAGCACCGGGCAGGGGCTCTACGAGCAGTACTTC. Protein: CASTGQGLYEQYF.

J is TRBJ2-3 and V is TRBV3-1 (or the pseudogene TRBV3-2); D call uncertain. Germline assignment: CDR1 LGHDT and CDR2 YNNKEL (reference sequence). The CDR3 totals 12 residues. The V end was cut by 2 bases, the J end by 5 bases, with 5 bases between. DNA for the CDR3: TGTGCCAGCAGCCAAACGGGAGATACGCAGTATTTT. This translates into CASSQTGDTQYF.

This clone was seen just once. V gene TRBV7-2 combines with J gene TRBJ1-2, with TRBD1 identical over 10 bases. CDR3 size: 16 residues. Germline V gives CDR1 SGHTA, CDR2 FQGNSA. The V and J ends lost 7 bases and 2 bases, in that order; junction bases with no gene match: 10. CDR3 in DNA: TGTGCCAGCACCCTCGTCCCGGGACAGGGGAACTATGGCTACACCTTC. Translation gives CASTLVPGQGNYGYTF.

Only a few counts were recorded for this clone. The rearrangement links TRBV27 to TRBJ2-7, with D perhaps matching TRBD2 (6 bases). Germline V gene sequence: CDR1 MNHEY, CDR2 SMNVEV (reference sequence). Trimming stripped 10 bases from V and 2 bases from J, with 21 bases between. The CDR3 is 15 amino acids. The CDR3 here is CANPNSGSTPYEQYF. CDR3 bases: TGTGCCAATCCAAATAGCGGTTCTACGCCCTACGAGCAGTACTTC.

V gene TRBV19 combines with J gene TRBJ2-3, with no clear D. The germline V and J ends were trimmed by 2 bases and 4 bases, with 4 bases remaining between them. The CDR3 runs to 12 residues. Germline V gene sequence: CDR1 LNHDA, CDR2 SQIVND (reference sequence). In DNA, the CDR3 is TGTGCCAGTAGTATATCGGCAGATACGCAGTATTTT. Encoded protein: CASSISADTQYF.

The chain recombines TRBV19 with TRBJ2-7; 10 nucleotides agree with TRBD2. Germline CDR1 is LNHDA and CDR2 is SQIVND (reference sequence). The CDR3 length is 15 residues. Losses at the gene ends were 6 bases for V and 3 bases for J; bases not matched to a gene: 8. As DNA, the CDR3 is TGTGCCAGTAGCCCTCAGCGGGGGGGGAGCTACGAGCAGTACTTC. Protein: CASSPQRGGSYEQYF.

The chain uses TRBV6-6 and TRBJ2-5; a weak D match, TRBD1 (6 bases). CDR3 length equals 16 residues. Germline V CDR1 and CDR2: MNHNY, SVGAGI (reference sequence). Trimming left V 6 bases short and J 1 base short, with 18 bases between. CDR3 amino acids: CASSPQRGTTQETQYF. The CDR3 DNA reads TGTGCCAGCAGCCCACAGAGGGGGACCACCCAAGAGACCCAGTACTTC.

V and J are TRBV5-6 and TRBJ1-5; TRBD1 might be the D (5 bases). V was trimmed by 4 bases and J by 1 base, leaving 12 bases between them. The CDR3 sequence is 15 residues long. CDR1 is SGHDT and CDR2 is YYEEEE in the germline V gene. CDR3 region: CASSPWGRSNQPQHF. Here the CDR3 DNA reads TGTGCCAGCAGCCCTTGGGGGAGGAGCAATCAGCCCCAGCATTTT.